This TCR beta chain was sequenced during a study of T cell repertoires in cytomegalovirus infection. Whole-study context: Indications came from public TCR beta signatures; they pointed to CMV infection and to a matching HLA type. Study results and caveats: Cumulative public TCR beta family frequency identified carriers of CMV plus the relevant HLA. HLA-C-restricted TCR beta clonotypes specific for CMV led the ex vivo response.

TCRdb ran MiXCR on the reads and lists one entry per CDR3 protein. The data show over 200,000 distinct CDR3 sequences, approximately 13% seen once. This CDR3 comprises 12 residues. Looked up from germline, CDR1 is MDHEN and CDR2 is SYDVKM. Trimming pared 8 bases from V and 5 bases from J, leaving 12 bases between. This clonotype was detected many times. Its antigen is not identified. Sequenced input: PBMCs. The sequence was collected from a human donor in good health (CMV status not recorded). Some clones in this sample may be carry-over from other donors' samples. The rearrangement uses TRBV28 and TRBJ2-5, with D possibly TRBD1 on 6 matching bases. As DNA, the CDR3 is TGTGCCAGCCAACAGGGAATGGAGACCCAGTACTTC. It yields the protein CASQQGMETQYF.